Shown below are 29 T cell receptor beta chains from a single sample sequenced in a study of blood T cell repertoires in COVID-19. Only in-frame clones appear in the TCRdb table, and some are missing; sequencing was by immunoSEQ multiplex PCR. The sample has a few hundred thousand clones; about 85% are singletons. The specimen sequenced was peripheral blood. The source is a woman aged 18-35 years who had recovered from COVID-19.

The gene calls are TRBV18 and TRBJ1-2; D uncertain. Trimming shortened V by 2 bases and J by 4 bases, and 8 bases separated the two germline ends. The CDR3 has 13 amino acids. In germline, CDR1 is KGHSH, CDR2 LQKENI. DNA of the CDR3: TGTGCCAGCTCACCAGAGGGTTCCTATGGCTACACCTTC. It codes for CASSPEGSYGYTF.

The CDR3 region is CASSLAFRSSYEQYF. The CDR3 bases are TGTGCCAGCAGCTTAGCCTTTAGGAGCTCCTACGAGCAGTACTTC. The gene calls are TRBV13 and TRBJ2-7; D gene unclear. This CDR3 contains 15 residues. Germline V gene data show CDR1 as PRHDT and CDR2 as FYEKMQ (reference sequence). Trimming took off 1 base at V and 0 bases at J, with 10 bases between the two ends.

This chain links TRBV3-1 (or the pseudogene TRBV3-2) with TRBJ1-1; D call uncertain. The V end lost 5 bases, the J end lost 1 base, and 8 bases lay between the germline ends. The CDR3 is made up of 13 amino acids. CDR1 is LGHDT and CDR2 is YNNKEL in the germline V gene (reference sequence). CDR3 amino acids: CASSARWNTEAFF. CDR3 coding DNA: TGTGCCAGCAGCGCCAGATGGAACACTGAAGCTTTCTTT.

This sequence joins TRBV11-3 and TRBJ2-1; 12 bases fit TRBD2. The V and J ends lost 5 bases and 12 bases, in that order; junction bases with no gene match: 8. The CDR3 consists of 14 residues. CDR1 SGHNT and CDR2 YENEEA come from the germline V gene. The CDR3 DNA is TGTGCCAGCAGCCCCCGACTAGCGGGAGAACGGCAGTTCTTC. Translation gives CASSPRLAGERQFF.

This rearrangement joins TRBV18 to TRBJ1-1; no reliable D call. Germline CDR1 is KGHSH and CDR2 is LQKENI. Trimming left V 6 bases short and J 1 base short, with 9 bases between. This CDR3 is built from 13 residues. The CDR3 region has the DNA TGTGCCAGCTCGCAACACAAGAACACTGAAGCTTTCTTT. Translated, it gives CASSQHKNTEAFF.

V gene TRBV11-2 combines with J gene TRBJ2-5; TRBD1 matches at 9 bases. Germline CDR1 SGHAT, CDR2 FQNNGV. CDR3 length equals 18 residues. V shed 3 bases and J 5 bases; nucleotides not matched to a gene: 16. CDR3 nucleotide sequence: TGTGCCAGCAGCTTCTTATTCCCGGGACAGGGAACGATGGAGACCCAGTACTTC. Translation: CASSFLFPGQGTMETQYF.

This sequence joins TRBV6-2 or TRBV6-3 and TRBJ2-3; 10 bases align to TRBD2. There are 19 residues in the CDR3. The germline gives CDR1 MNHEY, CDR2 SVGEGT. V shed 5 bases, J shed 6 bases, and the junction held 20 bases outside the gene matches. CDR3: CASSHARGLARGDTDTQYF. The CDR3 bases are TGTGCCAGCAGTCATGCCCGGGGACTAGCGAGGGGGGATACGGATACGCAGTATTTT.

This clone was detected once. This sequence joins TRBV2 and TRBJ1-2; 10 positions agree with TRBD1. The germline gives CDR1 SNHLY, CDR2 FYNNEI. This CDR3 has 12 amino acids. V was pared by 6 bases and J by 9 bases, with 4 bases of the junction left unmatched. The CDR3 DNA reads as TGTGCCAGCAGAGGGACAGGGGAACGCTACACCTTC. This sequence encodes CASRGTGERYTF.

The chain has TRBV5-5 and TRBJ1-5; D is unresolved. The CDR3 is 15 amino acids. The V end lost 4 bases, the J end lost 0 bases, and 11 bases lay between the germline ends. Germline V gives CDR1 SGHKS, CDR2 YYEKEE (reference sequence). CDR3 DNA: TGTGCCAGCAGCATGTCCCCAGATAGCAATCAGCCCCAGCATTTT. Translating it yields CASSMSPDSNQPQHF.

The chain couples TRBV10-2 to TRBJ1-3, with 9 bases aligning to TRBD1. The ends lost 7 bases at V and 0 bases at J; junction bases unmatched: 10. Germline V gene sequence: CDR1 WSHSY, CDR2 SAAADI. This CDR3 is built from 17 residues. This CDR3 is CASTRQGDNHSGNTIYF. As DNA, the CDR3 is TGCGCCAGCACCAGACAGGGGGATAACCACTCTGGAAACACCATATATTTT.

This chain links TRBV6-6 with TRBJ2-7, with 8 bases that match TRBD1. CDR1 MNHNY and CDR2 SVGAGI come from the germline V gene (reference sequence). Losses at the gene ends were 0 bases for V and 7 bases for J; bases not matched to a gene: 5. The CDR3 is 14 amino acids. CDR3 sequence reads: CASSYSGRGLEQYF. The CDR3 DNA follows: TGTGCCAGCAGTTACTCTGGCAGGGGGCTTGAGCAGTACTTC.

The chain joins TRBV7-9 to TRBJ1-5; maybe TRBD1 (6 bases). Trimming took off 5 bases at V and 4 bases at J, with 12 bases between the two ends. From germline, CDR1 is SEHNR and CDR2 FQNEAQ (reference sequence). The CDR3 spans 14 residues. DNA for the CDR3: TGTGCCAGCAGCCGCGGACAGACAAATCAGCCCCAGCATTTT. Amino acids: CASSRGQTNQPQHF.

This chain links TRBV4-3 with TRBJ2-7; 8 nucleotides agree with TRBD2. Germline-derived CDR1 and CDR2 are LGHNA and YSLEER. The CDR3 consists of 13 residues. Trimming removed 3 bases from V and 6 bases from J; junction bases left unmatched: 4. CDR3 region: CASSQAGGFEQYF. The CDR3 DNA reads TGCGCCAGCAGCCAGGCGGGGGGCTTCGAGCAGTACTTC.

The gene calls are TRBV29-1 and TRBJ2-1; 12 bases are a match to TRBD2. V trimming: 6 bases; J trimming: 6 bases; junction bases outside the gene matches: 6. Germline CDR1 is SQVTM and CDR2 is ANQGSEA. The CDR3 contains 14 residues. DNA for the CDR3: TGCAGCGTCCGACTAGCGGGAGAGGGCAATGAGCAGTTCTTC. Its protein product is CSVRLAGEGNEQFF.

The chain recombines TRBV5-6 with TRBJ1-1; TRBD1 aligns across 8 bases. Germline loops: CDR1 SGHDT, CDR2 YYEEEE. J was trimmed by 6 bases and V by 3 bases; bases with no gene match: 7. The CDR3 has 14 amino acids. CDR3 in DNA: TGTGCCAGCAGCTACCCACAGGGGGGGCCTGAAGCTTTCTTT. It is translated as CASSYPQGGPEAFF.

The rearrangement uses TRBV18 and TRBJ2-7, with D possibly matching TRBD1 (6 bases). The CDR3 is 13 residues long. The germline V gene has CDR1 KGHSH and CDR2 LQKENI. With 3 bases removed from V and 3 bases from J, the gap between germline ends came to 9 bases. The CDR3 DNA is TGTGCCAGCTCACCCGGACAGAACTACGAGCAGTACTTC. Residues: CASSPGQNYEQYF.

The J gene is TRBJ2-5, the V gene TRBV4-1; TRBD1 matches at 8 bases. This CDR3 has 16 residues. Germline CDR1 MGHRA, CDR2 YSYEKL. V dropped 1 base and J dropped 5; count of bases not matched to a gene: 9. This CDR3 is CASSQVGRGQRETQYF. The CDR3 nucleotides are TGCGCCAGCAGCCAAGTGGGCAGGGGGCAGAGGGAGACCCAGTACTTC.

Only a few counts were recorded for this clone. The chain carries TRBV5-1 and TRBJ1-1; TRBD1 might be the D (5 bases). V dropped 2 bases and J dropped 5 bases, with 13 bases sitting between them. Germline V lookup: CDR1 SGHRS, CDR2 YFSETQ. The CDR3 runs 14 residues. Here the CDR3 reads CASSFFGGVTEAFF. In DNA, the CDR3 is TGCGCCAGCAGCTTTTTCGGGGGTGTTACTGAAGCTTTCTTT. The full variable domain, in which reference TRBV5-1 and TRBJ1-1 provide the parts outside the CDR3, is KAGVTQTPRYLIKTRGQQVTLSCSPISGHRSVSWYQQTPGQGLQFLFEYFSETQRNKGNFPGRFSGRQFSNSRSEMNVSTLELGDSALYLCASSFFGGVTEAFFGQGTRLTVV.

This chain links TRBV6-1 with TRBJ2-3; the match to TRBD2 covers 12 bases. Looked up from germline, CDR1 is MNHNS and CDR2 is SASEGT. CDR3 length: 16 residues. The ends lost 2 bases at V and 2 bases at J; junction bases unmatched: 2. CDR3 region: CASSERLAGATDTQYF. CDR3 coding DNA: TGTGCCAGCAGTGAACGACTAGCGGGAGCCACAGATACGCAGTATTTT.

The chain carries TRBV7-2 and TRBJ1-5; D perhaps matches TRBD1 (6 bases). Trimming took 1 base from V and 4 from J, leaving 14 bases between them. The CDR3 loop spans 16 amino acids. The germline V gene encodes CDR1 SGHTA and CDR2 FQGNSA. The DNA of the CDR3 is TGTGCCAGCAGCTTAGGATTCACAGGGTATAATCAGCCCCAGCATTTT. It translates to CASSLGFTGYNQPQHF.

The rearrangement uses TRBV27 and TRBJ2-7; 15 bases are shared with TRBD2. The ends lost 8 bases at V and 1 base at J; junction bases unmatched: 0. CDR1 is MNHEY, CDR2 SMNVEV, per germline (reference sequence). This CDR3 has 14 amino acids. In nucleotides, the CDR3 is TGTGCCAGCGGACTAGCGGGAGGGTCCTACGAGCAGTACTTC. It is translated as CASGLAGGSYEQYF.

The chain uses TRBV29-1 and TRBJ2-1, with 7 positions matching TRBD2. Looked up from germline, CDR1 is SQVTM and CDR2 is ANQGSEA. Trimming removed 7 bases from V and 3 bases from J; junction bases left unmatched: 12. The CDR3 runs to 15 residues. The CDR3 reads CSGIGEGEGYNEQFF. The CDR3, as DNA: TGCAGCGGTATTGGGGAGGGCGAAGGCTACAATGAGCAGTTCTTC.

The rearrangement joins TRBV5-5 to TRBJ2-6, with D unresolved. From germline, CDR1 is SGHKS and CDR2 YYEKEE (reference sequence). This CDR3 contains 14 residues. The V end was cut by 4 bases, the J end by 5 bases, with 10 bases between. The CDR3 here is CASSEVLWANVLTF. The CDR3 DNA sequence: TGTGCCAGCAGCGAGGTCCTCTGGGCCAACGTCCTGACTTTC.

Here the CDR3 reads CASSMAQGSLGTEAFF. The CDR3, as DNA: TGTGCCAGTAGTATGGCCCAGGGTAGCTTGGGCACTGAAGCTTTCTTT. The V and J genes are TRBV19 and TRBJ1-1; possible D gene TRBD1, 5 bases. This CDR3 has 16 amino acids. V shed 3 bases and J shed 4 bases, with 18 bases lying between them. Per germline, CDR1 LNHDA and CDR2 SQIVND (reference sequence). The full variable domain, its missing parts supplied by reference TRBV19 and TRBJ1-1, is DGGITQSPKYLFRKEGQNVTLSCEQNLNHDAMYWYRQDPGQGLRLIYYSQIVNDFQKGDIAEGYSVSREKKESFPLTVTSAQKNPTAFYLCASSMAQGSLGTEAFFGQGTRLTVV.

This clone has only a few counts. The chain links TRBV7-3 to TRBJ2-7; 8 bases are shared with TRBD2. V shed 2 bases, J shed 6 bases, and the junction held 3 bases outside the gene matches. The CDR3 is 13 amino acids. From germline, CDR1 is SGHTA and CDR2 FQGTGA. The DNA for the CDR3 is TGTGCCAGCAGCTTAGGCGGGGGGAGCGAGCAGTACTTC. Amino acids: CASSLGGGSEQYF.

The rearrangement joins TRBV18 to TRBJ1-1; the match to TRBD1 covers 11 bases. Germline values: CDR1 KGHSH, CDR2 LQKENI. The CDR3 consists of 14 residues. Unmatched junction bases numbered 6, after V lost 6 bases and J lost 6 bases. CDR3 in amino acids: CASSRTGGAAEAFF. The CDR3 bases are TGTGCCAGCTCGCGGACAGGGGGCGCAGCTGAAGCTTTCTTT.

The genes are TRBV19 and TRBJ1-1; TRBD1 matches at 7 bases. After removal of 6 bases from V and 5 bases from J, the junction contained 9 bases not matched to a gene. There are 14 residues in the CDR3. The germline CDR1 and CDR2 sequences are LNHDA and SQIVND (reference sequence). The DNA for the CDR3 is TGTGCCAGTAGCCACACCCAGGGGGGAACTGAAGCTTTCTTT. Residues: CASSHTQGGTEAFF. Looking up the rest from reference TRBV19 and TRBJ1-1 gives the full variable domain: DGGITQSPKYLFRKEGQNVTLSCEQNLNHDAMYWYRQDPGQGLRLIYYSQIVNDFQKGDIAEGYSVSREKKESFPLTVTSAQKNPTAFYLCASSHTQGGTEAFFGQGTRLTVV.

The rearrangement links TRBV7-3 to TRBJ2-7; D uncertain. This CDR3 is 18 amino acids long. Germline assignment: CDR1 SGHTA and CDR2 FQGTGA. V gave up 5 bases and J gave up 0 bases, with 23 bases separating them. The CDR3 sequence is CASSPIPMTAVNSYEQYF. In DNA form, the CDR3 reads TGTGCCAGCAGCCCAATCCCCATGACGGCGGTTAACTCCTACGAGCAGTACTTC. Full variable domain (remainder filled in from reference TRBV7-3 and TRBJ2-7): GAGVSQTPSNKVTEKGKYVELRCDPISGHTALYWYRQSLGQGPEFLIYFQGTGAADDSGLPNDRFFAVRPEGSVSTLKIQRTERGDSAVYLCASSPIPMTAVNSYEQYFGPGTRLTVT.

The chain combines TRBV4-3 with TRBJ2-5; D possibly corresponds to TRBD1 (5 bases). V gave up 0 bases and J gave up 6 bases, with 14 bases separating them. This CDR3 comprises 15 residues. CDR1 LGHNA and CDR2 YSLEER come from the germline V gene. The CDR3 loop reads CASSQDGRARQTQYF. CDR3 sequence (DNA): TGCGCCAGCAGCCAAGACGGCAGGGCAAGACAGACCCAGTACTTC.